The 17 T cell receptor beta chains given below trace back to one sample, sequenced in a study of blood T cell repertoires in COVID-19 (TCRdb year 2020). The receptor library was made with the immunoSEQ multiplex PCR assay. The clones in this table, taken by TCRdb from immuneACCESS, are in-frame only. Not every clone is retained; where verified, under half of the shortfall comes from an unresolved V gene, and the cause of the rest is unknown. Across this sample there are 70,000 or so clones, with about nine tenths seen only once. The ten largest account for less than 6.5% of the sample. The sequencing input was peripheral blood. These receptors all stem from a young woman with acute or convalescent COVID-19.

V gene TRBV2 combines with J gene TRBJ1-1; D not resolved. The CDR3 is 12 amino acids. Germline V gene sequence: CDR1 SNHLY, CDR2 FYNNEI. Trimming cost V 4 bases and J 4 bases, with 7 bases left between them. CDR3 region: CASSVSGTEAFF. The CDR3 DNA reads as TGTGCCAGCAGTGTGTCAGGCACTGAAGCTTTCTTT. Variable domain in full (rest from reference TRBV2 and TRBJ1-1): EPEVTQTPSHQVTQMGQEVILRCVPISNHLYFYWYRQILGQKVEFLVSFYNNEISEKSEIFDDQFSVERPDGSNFTLKIRSTKLEDSAMYFCASSVSGTEAFFGQGTRLTVV.

The rearrangement joins TRBV5-6 to TRBJ2-3; 9 bases fit TRBD1. Looked up from germline, CDR1 is SGHDT and CDR2 is YYEEEE. There are 15 residues in the CDR3. Trimming at V came to 4 bases and at J to 2 bases, leaving 5 bases not matched to a gene. The CDR3 DNA reads as TGTGCCAGCAGCAAGGACAGGGGCGTCACAGATACGCAGTATTTT. Amino acids: CASSKDRGVTDTQYF. The full variable domain, with the rest looked up from reference TRBV5-6 and TRBJ2-3, is DAGVTQSPTHLIKTRGQQVTLRCSPKSGHDTVSWYQQALGQGPQFIFQYYEEEERQRGNFPDRFSGHQFPNYSSELNVNALLLGDSALYLCASSKDRGVTDTQYFGPGTRLTVL.

The genes are TRBV2 and TRBJ2-7, with TRBD1 identical over 9 bases. Germline lookup yields CDR1 SNHLY and CDR2 FYNNEI. The CDR3 spans 14 residues. V lost 10 bases, J lost 3 bases, and 10 bases stayed unmatched. CDR3 bases: TGTGCCACCACACTACAGACAGGGGGCTACGAGCAGTACTTC. Its translation is CATTLQTGGYEQYF.

This clone was seen only a few times. V gene TRBV15 combines with J gene TRBJ1-5; D is perhaps TRBD1 (5 bases). This CDR3 spans 17 amino acids. In germline, CDR1 is LNHNV, CDR2 YYDKDF (reference sequence). V lost 5 bases and J lost 6, with 23 bases in between. The CDR3 reads CATSPTPARGVGQPQHF. For the CDR3, the DNA is TGTGCCACCAGCCCTACCCCAGCCCGGGGGGTGGGTCAGCCCCAGCATTTT.

The rearrangement links TRBV5-1 to TRBJ1-5; 11 positions match TRBD1. V lost 4 bases to trimming and J lost 6 bases; unmatched junction nucleotides: 6. Per germline, CDR1 SGHRS and CDR2 YFSETQ. The CDR3 has 15 residues. The CDR3 region is CASSPGTGGIQPQHF. The CDR3 DNA reads TGCGCCAGCAGCCCTGGGACAGGGGGGATTCAGCCCCAGCATTTT.

This chain connects TRBV6-5 to TRBJ1-5; TRBD1 matches 11 bases. The V gene's germline CDR1 is MNHEY and CDR2 SVGAGI. The CDR3 loop spans 14 amino acids. With 7 bases clipped from V and 7 bases from J, the junction kept 6 bases outside the gene matches. The DNA for the CDR3 is TGTGCCAGCATAATGGGGACAGGGGGACAGCCCCAGCATTTT. Protein: CASIMGTGGQPQHF.

This clone appeared a single time. The J gene is TRBJ2-5, the V gene TRBV30, with TRBD2 matching over 12 bases. With V trimmed by 3 bases and J by 5 bases, 7 bases remained unmatched. CDR1 is GTSNPN and CDR2 is SVGIG in the germline V gene (reference sequence). This CDR3 comprises 15 residues. In DNA form, the CDR3 reads TGTGCCTGGAGCGTCCGACTAGCGGGAGTTGAGACCCAGTACTTC. Translation: CAWSVRLAGVETQYF.

This sequence joins TRBV18 and TRBJ2-5; D is unresolved. V lost 5 bases, J lost 5 bases, and 12 bases lay in between. CDR3 length equals 13 residues. Per germline, CDR1 KGHSH and CDR2 LQKENI. CDR3 protein: CASSFPNRETQYF. Here the CDR3 DNA reads TGTGCCAGCTCATTCCCGAACCGGGAGACCCAGTACTTC.

V gene TRBV11-2 combines with J gene TRBJ2-1, with 10 bases fitting TRBD2. Losses at the gene ends were 4 bases for V and 6 bases for J; bases not matched to a gene: 9. Germline values: CDR1 SGHAT, CDR2 FQNNGV. The CDR3 spans 16 residues. In DNA form, the CDR3 reads TGTGCCAGCAGCTCCCTCTCTAGCGGGAGCGGCAATGAGCAGTTCTTC. It yields the protein CASSSLSSGSGNEQFF.

The chain carries TRBV6-2 or TRBV6-3 and TRBJ2-1; the match to TRBD2 covers 7 bases. CDR1 MNHEY and CDR2 SVGEGT come from the germline V gene. The CDR3 is 12 amino acids. The ends lost 1 base at V and 13 bases at J; junction bases unmatched: 4. CDR3 coding DNA: TGTGCCAGCAGTTACTTGGGACTATTCCAGTTCTTC. Protein: CASSYLGLFQFF.

The chain links TRBV28 to TRBJ1-5; 7 nucleotides align to TRBD1. The V and J ends lost 5 bases and 9 bases, in that order; junction bases with no gene match: 13. The CDR3 is made up of 15 amino acids. From germline, CDR1 is MDHEN and CDR2 SYDVKM. CDR3 in DNA: TGTGCCAGCAGTCGGGACAGCGCCGGGGGTCGGCCCCAGCATTTT. This encodes CASSRDSAGGRPQHF. Variable domain in full (rest from reference TRBV28 and TRBJ1-5): DVKVTQSSRYLVKRTGEKVFLECVQDMDHENMFWYRQDPGLGLRLIYFSYDVKMKEKGDIPEGYSVSREKKERFSLILESASTNQTSMYLCASSRDSAGGRPQHFGDGTRLSIL.

As DNA, the CDR3 is TGTGCCAGCAGCAAAAGGACGGAGGAGATGAACACTGAAGCTTTCTTT. Encoded protein: CASSKRTEEMNTEAFF. The gene calls are TRBV21-1 and TRBJ1-1. TRBV21-1 is described as a pseudogene. The CDR3 consists of 16 residues.

The V call is TRBV18, the J call TRBJ1-1, with D tentatively TRBD1 (6 bases). This CDR3 has 15 amino acids. V gave up 6 bases and J gave up 3 bases, with 17 bases separating them. Germline V gene sequence: CDR1 KGHSH, CDR2 LQKENI. The CDR3 DNA reads TGTGCCAGCTCCCCTCTCCCAGGGGACGACACTGAAGCTTTCTTT. Translation: CASSPLPGDDTEAFF.

The chain's CDR3 is CAIRDAGVGEQYF. CDR3 in DNA: TGTGCCATCAGGGACGCAGGGGTGGGGGAGCAGTACTTC. J is TRBJ2-7 and V is TRBV10-3; possibly TRBD1 for D (6 bases). V lost 6 bases and J 7 bases, leaving 16 bases between the germline ends. The V gene's germline CDR1 is ENHRY and CDR2 SYGVKD. The CDR3 is made up of 13 amino acids.

This sequence joins TRBV6-6 and TRBJ1-2; TRBD1 matches 7 bases. Germline values: CDR1 MNHNY, CDR2 SVGAGI (reference sequence). Trimming cost V 5 bases and J 5 bases; bases outside gene matches: 17. The CDR3 runs to 17 residues. CDR3 nucleotide sequence: TGTGCCAGCAGTCCCAAACTAGGGACAGCAGGAAGGTATGGCTACACCTTC. Its protein is CASSPKLGTAGRYGYTF.

The rearrangement uses TRBV28 and TRBJ2-1; D ambiguous. The CDR3 extends over 11 amino acids. Germline V gene sequence: CDR1 MDHEN, CDR2 SYDVKM. Trimming stripped 7 bases from V and 15 bases from J, with 16 bases between. The CDR3 loop reads CASTQQSLVFF. CDR3 DNA sequence: TGTGCCAGCACCCAACAGTCCCTTGTGTTCTTC.

This clone appeared once. V and J are TRBV5-1 and TRBJ2-6; 9 nucleotides match TRBD1. With V trimmed by 4 bases and J by 0 bases, 8 bases remained unmatched. The length of the CDR3 is 18 residues. Germline V gene lookup returns CDR1 SGHRS and CDR2 YFSETQ. The CDR3 is CASSPWGTGSSGANVLTF. In DNA form, the CDR3 reads TGCGCCAGCAGCCCTTGGGGGACAGGGAGCTCTGGGGCCAACGTCCTGACTTTC.